The 2 T cell receptor beta chains in this list originate from one sample, sequenced in a study of blood T cell repertoires in COVID-19. Libraries were prepared by immunoSEQ multiplex PCR; TCRdb keeps only in-frame clonotypes and omits some of them. The sample holds tens of thousands of clones; 85% to 95% are singletons and the top ten take about 4%. The sequencing input was peripheral blood. Receptor source: a man aged 45-60 years with acute or convalescent COVID-19.

The chain is built from TRBV5-4 and TRBJ2-5; 10 bases are a match to TRBD1. The CDR3 contains 15 residues. Per germline, CDR1 SGHNT and CDR2 YYREEE (reference sequence). V lost 0 bases to trimming and J lost 3 bases; unmatched junction nucleotides: 2. The CDR3 region is CASSLGGQGKETQYF. DNA of the CDR3: TGTGCCAGCAGCTTGGGGGGACAGGGGAAAGAGACCCAGTACTTC.

This chain connects TRBV25-1 to TRBJ1-5; TRBD1 agrees at 9 bases. Germline V gene data show CDR1 as MGHDK and CDR2 as SYGVNS. This CDR3 comprises 16 residues. V was clipped by 3 bases and J by 5 bases; unmatched bases: 8. The CDR3 DNA follows: TGTGCCAGCAGTGACCCGGCTACAGGGGGCGATCAGCCCCAGCATTTT. It translates to CASSDPATGGDQPQHF.